This T cell receptor (beta chain) derives from a study of T cells in Graves' hyperthyroidism and ophthalmopathy. Regarding the study as a whole: Among clonotypes expanded in thyroid above 0.001, most were also found in blood.

Each patient was aged 18 to 65 and had newly diagnosed hyperthyroidism of under 2 months' duration. This CDR3 contains 15 residues. The germline gives CDR1 MNHNY, CDR2 SVGAGI (reference sequence). This clonotype was recorded once. Its specificity is unknown. Germline is not matched at one junction end, which may reflect a read error. RNA transcripts were the template for amplifying TCR beta CDR3 regions. The HTBI primer set was used in a first-round RT-PCR of the TCR CDR3. MiXCR was run by TCRdb on the multiplex PCR reads, yielding one entry per CDR3 protein. In the table there are fewer than 750,000 distinct CDR3 sequences, 46% of which are singletons.

The receptor's source is a woman between 18 and 29 years old with Graves' hyperthyroidism. Sequencing was carried out using peripheral blood or thyroid tissue (not recorded which). J is TRBJ1-1 and V is TRBV6-6, with TRBD1 as a possible D gene (5 bases). CDR3 region: CASRGTGEGNTEAFF. For the CDR3, the DNA is TGTGCCAGCAGAGGGACCGGGGAGGGGAACACTGAAGCCTTCTTT.